This TCR beta chain came from a study of T-cell reconstitution after alpha-beta-depleted transplantation in children. Study results and caveats: After one year, T-cell counts and TCRbeta diversity mostly came from new T cells. As was reported, about two months after transplant, alpha-beta T cells came from several hundred expanded graft clones.

The CDR3 sequence is 17 residues long. The trim removed 4 bases at V and 1 base at J, leaving 5 bases unmatched. Germline lookup yields CDR1 ENHRY and CDR2 SYGVKD. This clonotype was counted a few times. The antigen remains unidentified. Unique molecular identifiers were incorporated into the prepared TCRbeta library. TCRdb reprocessed the PCR reads via MiXCR and lists one record per CDR3 protein. The data show about 580,000 distinct CDR3 sequences, 23% seen once. The source of this sequence is a boy under two years old who had a stem cell transplant for acute myeloid leukemia, so the T cells may come from the graft donor. Here the sequenced sample was PBMCs, mostly from graft donor cells, taken 360 days after TCRalphabeta/CD19-depleted stem cell transplant. The rearrangement links TRBV10-3 to TRBJ2-1, with 12 bases identical to TRBD1. This chain's CDR3 is CAISGDRGRGSYNEQFF. The CDR3 DNA follows: TGTGCCATCAGTGGGGACAGGGGGCGCGGATCCTACAATGAGCAGTTCTTC.